Listed here are 27 T cell receptor beta chains from one sample, sequenced in a study of radiation and T cells in renal cell carcinoma. Assay used: immunoSEQ multiplex PCR; TCRdb lists only in-frame clones, some missing. The sample records about 160,000 clones, about 87% being singletons. The time point was: baseline pretreatment blood. Treatment in this sample: 15 Gy SBRT to primary tumor, nephrectomy 4 weeks later. The starting material was blood, obtained from a patient whose treatment included radiotherapy and nephrectomy. Receptors originate from a woman between 70 and 85 years old with renal cell carcinoma.

V is TRBV4-1 and J is TRBJ1-5; D is ambiguous. With 3 bases removed from V and 4 bases from J, the gap between germline ends came to 10 bases. Germline CDR1 MGHRA, CDR2 YSYEKL. The CDR3 loop spans 14 amino acids. The CDR3 protein is CASSQVWGNQPQHF. CDR3 DNA sequence: TGCGCCAGCAGCCAGGTGTGGGGAAATCAGCCCCAGCATTTT.

V is TRBV5-6 and J is TRBJ2-2, with unresolved D. The germline CDR1 and CDR2 sequences are SGHDT and YYEEEE. Between the trimmed V and J ends, which lost 7 bases and 1 base, there was a span of 17 bases. This CDR3 is 16 amino acids long. The CDR3 DNA sequence: TGTGCCAGCCGCTATCTATCTTATAGGAACACCGGGGAGCTGTTTTTT. Protein product: CASRYLSYRNTGELFF.

Comment on this clone: Relative to the germline gene, one junction end is altered; a read error may explain this. The CDR3 nucleotides read TGTGCTAGCAGCTTAGCGGGGGAGCTTACAGATACGCAGTATTTT. Translating gives CASSLAGELTDTQYF. The gene calls are TRBV7-7 and TRBJ2-3; 9 positions match TRBD2. This CDR3 region has 15 residues. CDR1 SSHAT and CDR2 FNYEAQ come from the germline V gene (reference sequence).

This chain connects TRBV11-2 to TRBJ2-2, with 7 positions matching TRBD2. Germline V lookup: CDR1 SGHAT, CDR2 FQNNGV. J was trimmed by 5 bases and V by 4 bases; bases with no gene match: 1. The CDR3 is made up of 13 amino acids. DNA for the CDR3: TGTGCCAGCAGCTACGGGAGGACCGGGGAGCTGTTTTTT. Encoded protein: CASSYGRTGELFF.

V and J are TRBV4-2 and TRBJ1-3; the D gene is possibly TRBD1 (6 bases). Germline CDR1 is LGHNA and CDR2 is YNFKEQ. The CDR3 totals 13 residues. Trimming shortened V by 1 base and J by 10 bases, and 11 bases separated the two germline ends. The CDR3, as DNA: TGTGCCAGCAGCCAAGGGGGGGCATTTACCATATATTTT. Translating it yields CASSQGGAFTIYF.

This chain links TRBV28 with TRBJ1-5; 8 bases fit TRBD1. CDR3 length equals 14 residues. The germline V gene encodes CDR1 MDHEN and CDR2 SYDVKM. Unmatched junction bases numbered 2, after V lost 5 bases and J lost 2 bases. CDR3 DNA sequence: TGTGCCAGCAGTCCACAGGGGGGCAATCAGCCCCAGCATTTT. Its protein product is CASSPQGGNQPQHF.

J is TRBJ1-1 and V is TRBV7-2, with D unresolved. The germline V gene has CDR1 SGHTA and CDR2 FQGNSA. With 3 bases removed from V and 0 bases from J, the gap between germline ends came to 5 bases. There are 13 residues in the CDR3. The CDR3 region is CASSFYLNTEAFF. CDR3 nucleotide sequence: TGTGCCAGCAGCTTTTATTTGAACACTGAAGCTTTCTTT.

The V and J genes are TRBV7-9 and TRBJ1-4; a weak D match, TRBD1 (5 bases). Deletions cut 0 bases from V and 8 bases from J, with 10 bases between. The CDR3 sequence is 14 residues long. Germline CDR1 is SEHNR and CDR2 is FQNEAQ (reference sequence). As DNA, the CDR3 is TGTGCCAGCAGCTTAGCAGGGGATGGGGAAAAACTGTTTTTT. It yields the protein CASSLAGDGEKLFF. The whole variable domain, filled in from reference TRBV7-9 and TRBJ1-4, reads DTGVSQNPRHKITKRGQNVTFRCDPISEHNRLYWYRQTLGQGPEFLTYFQNEAQLEKSRLLSDRFSAERPKGSFSTLEIQRTEQGDSAMYLCASSLAGDGEKLFFGSGTQLSVL.

The table lists this clone with a count of one. This rearrangement joins TRBV5-1 to TRBJ2-3, with a weak D call TRBD1 (5 bases). CDR1 SGHRS and CDR2 YFSETQ come from the germline V gene. The CDR3 covers 14 residues. Trimming left V 4 bases short and J 0 bases short, with 9 bases between. DNA of the CDR3: TGCGCCAGCAGCACTCAGGGTAGCACAGATACGCAGTATTTT. This sequence encodes CASSTQGSTDTQYF.

This clone appeared once. The chain is built from TRBV6-1 and TRBJ1-1; D is ambiguous. The CDR3 runs 13 residues. V lost 0 bases and J 5 bases, leaving 7 bases between the germline ends. From germline, CDR1 is MNHNS and CDR2 SASEGT. CDR3 sequence reads: CASSEAGVTEAFF. The CDR3 nucleotides are TGTGCCAGCAGTGAAGCCGGGGTAACTGAAGCTTTCTTT.

The chain uses TRBV15 and TRBJ1-2; 7 bases fit TRBD1. With V trimmed by 3 bases and J by 7 bases, 8 bases remained unmatched. CDR3 length: 14 residues. The germline gives CDR1 LNHNV, CDR2 YYDKDF (reference sequence). The CDR3 loop is CATSSEGTESGYTF. The CDR3 DNA reads TGTGCCACCAGCAGTGAAGGGACAGAATCTGGCTACACCTTC.

The rearrangement uses TRBV27 and TRBJ2-1; 10 bases map to TRBD2. Germline V gene lookup returns CDR1 MNHEY and CDR2 SMNVEV (reference sequence). The CDR3 is made up of 15 amino acids. The V segment lost 4 bases and the J segment 5 bases; nucleotides outside the gene matches: 5. The CDR3 protein is CASSSAGGPHNEQFF. The CDR3, as DNA: TGTGCCAGCAGTTCAGCGGGGGGGCCCCACAATGAGCAGTTCTTC.

This clone was recorded a few times. This chain uses TRBV6-1 with TRBJ2-1, with 12 bases lining up with TRBD1. Per germline, CDR1 MNHNS and CDR2 SASEGT. After removal of 6 bases from V and 8 bases from J, the junction contained 5 bases not matched to a gene. CDR3 length: 14 amino acids. CDR3 nucleotides: TGTGCCAGCAGCCGGGACAGGGGGCAGGATGAGCAGTTCTTC. This codes for CASSRDRGQDEQFF.

Worth noting for this clone: Germline and junction disagree at one end, which may indicate a read error. The chain links TRBV7-9 to TRBJ1-1, with D perhaps TRBD1 (6 bases). The CDR3 length is 15 residues. Per germline, CDR1 SEHNR and CDR2 FQNEAQ (reference sequence). The CDR3: CASSLLGGRDTGAFF. The CDR3 DNA sequence: TGTGCCAGCAGCTTACTGGGGGGAAGGGACACTGGAGCTTTCTTT.

The rearrangement links TRBV4-3 to TRBJ1-2; no reliable D call. Germline CDR1 is LGHNA and CDR2 is YSLEER. The V and J ends lost 0 bases and 6 bases respectively, with 11 bases between them. This CDR3 is 14 amino acids long. Here the CDR3 DNA reads TGCGCCAGCAGCCAAGATTACGGTGTCGATGGCTACACCTTC. Translation: CASSQDYGVDGYTF.

The rearrangement uses TRBV7-8 and TRBJ1-1; D might be TRBD1 (5 bases). This CDR3 contains 15 residues. Germline values: CDR1 SGHVS, CDR2 FQNEAQ. Trimming cost V 2 bases and J 1 base, with 11 bases left between them. CDR3 bases: TGTGCCAGCAGCTTACTCCAGGGTTCGAACACTGAAGCTTTCTTT. This encodes CASSLLQGSNTEAFF.

This chain links TRBV19 with TRBJ1-2, with D tentatively TRBD1 (6 bases). This CDR3 region has 14 residues. In germline, CDR1 is LNHDA, CDR2 SQIVND (reference sequence). V was trimmed by 4 bases and J by 0 bases, leaving 9 bases between them. The CDR3 here is CASSRDTANYGYTF. As DNA, the CDR3 is TGTGCCAGTAGTAGGGACACAGCTAACTATGGCTACACCTTC.

This chain uses TRBV6-1 with TRBJ2-7; perhaps TRBD2 as D (6 bases). CDR3 length equals 10 residues. Deletions cut 8 bases from V and 11 bases from J, with 13 bases between. Germline V lookup: CDR1 MNHNS, CDR2 SASEGT. DNA for the CDR3: TGTGCCAGCCAACGGGAGACGGAGTACTTC. As protein: CASQRETEYF.

This clone was seen just once. The chain joins TRBV2 to TRBJ2-5, with D possibly being TRBD1 or TRBD2 (5 bases each). The CDR3 is 15 residues long. V gave up 4 bases and J gave up 9 bases, with 21 bases separating them. Germline lookup yields CDR1 SNHLY and CDR2 FYNNEI. CDR3 in amino acids: CASSVPGTASLAQYF. In DNA, the CDR3 is TGTGCCAGCAGTGTCCCCGGGACCGCCTCGTTGGCCCAGTACTTC.

The rearrangement uses TRBV14 and TRBJ2-5; perhaps TRBD2 as D (7 bases). This CDR3 has 15 amino acids. Germline V gives CDR1 SGHDN, CDR2 FVKESK. V was cut by 0 bases and J by 5 bases, with 13 bases left in between. The CDR3 reads CASSQDSGGWETQYF. CDR3 nucleotide sequence: TGTGCCAGCAGCCAAGATTCGGGGGGCTGGGAGACCCAGTACTTC.

The chain is built from TRBV2 and TRBJ1-1; D not certain. Trimming pared 7 bases from V and 3 bases from J, leaving 9 bases between. Germline loops: CDR1 SNHLY, CDR2 FYNNEI. There are 12 residues in the CDR3. The DNA for the CDR3 is TGTGCCAGCACCCTCCGGGACACTGAAGCTTTCTTT. Its translation is CASTLRDTEAFF.

The V and J genes are TRBV2 and TRBJ2-3; 9 positions agree with TRBD2. This CDR3 is built from 16 residues. Losses at the gene ends were 5 bases for V and 2 bases for J; bases not matched to a gene: 8. Germline V gene sequence: CDR1 SNHLY, CDR2 FYNNEI. The CDR3 DNA sequence: TGTGCCAGCAGTCCACTAGCGGGCCGATCCACAGATACGCAGTATTTT. It translates to CASSPLAGRSTDTQYF.

In its sample, this clone was seen a few times. This rearrangement joins TRBV27 to TRBJ2-7, with D possibly called TRBD1 or TRBD2 (5 bases each). Germline V gene data show CDR1 as MNHEY and CDR2 as SMNVEV (reference sequence). The CDR3 totals 15 residues. The V and J ends lost 5 bases and 1 base respectively, with 15 bases between them. The CDR3 DNA reads as TGTGCCAGCAGTCCAGTGAGGGCAGGGTCCTACGAGCAGTACTTC. Its protein product is CASSPVRAGSYEQYF.

The gene calls are TRBV4-2 and TRBJ1-5; 7 bases align to TRBD1. Germline assignment: CDR1 LGHNA and CDR2 YNFKEQ. The CDR3 is 18 residues long. Losses at the gene ends were 2 bases for V and 0 bases for J; bases not matched to a gene: 10. CDR3 nucleotide sequence: TGTGCCAGCAGCCAAACCACTGACAGGGCAATTAGCAATCAGCCCCAGCATTTT. Protein sequence: CASSQTTDRAISNQPQHF.

The chain couples TRBV7-2 to TRBJ2-5; D uncertain. Germline-derived CDR1 and CDR2 are SGHTA and FQGNSA. V dropped 0 bases and J dropped 5 bases, with 10 bases sitting between them. This CDR3 spans 14 amino acids. The CDR3 nucleotides read TGTGCCAGCAGCTTAGCCTCACTATGGGAGACCCAGTACTTC. Translated: CASSLASLWETQYF.

This clone was seen just once. This sequence joins TRBV6-1 and TRBJ1-1; possibly TRBD1 for D (5 bases). V lost 4 bases to trimming and J lost 11 bases, with 14 bases between them. Germline CDR1 is MNHNS and CDR2 is SASEGT. The CDR3 runs 12 residues. The CDR3 spells CASSGGSYNAFF. The CDR3 DNA follows: TGTGCCAGCAGTGGGGGCAGTTACAACGCTTTCTTT.

This clone occurred a few times. The CDR3 protein is CASSPRQGEGNTIYF. As DNA, the CDR3 is TGTGCCAGCAGCCCTCGACAGGGGGAAGGAAACACCATATATTTT. This chain connects TRBV7-9 to TRBJ1-3, with TRBD1 matching over 9 bases. This CDR3 has 15 residues. V lost 5 bases and J lost 4; bases outside the gene matches: 6. Germline values: CDR1 SEHNR, CDR2 FQNEAQ (reference sequence).